This T cell receptor beta chain emerged from a study of T cell repertoires in cytomegalovirus infection. Whole-study results and caveats: HLA-C-restricted CMV-specific TCR beta clonotypes were dominant in the ex vivo response. Cumulative public TCR beta family frequency identified carriers of CMV plus the relevant HLA.

Each CDR3 protein gets one entry after TCRdb re-called the reads with MiXCR. The table lists roughly 640,000 distinct CDR3 sequences, approximately 24% of them singletons. The CDR3 consists of 12 residues. The V and J ends lost 4 bases and 2 bases respectively, with 6 bases between them. Germline V gene sequence: CDR1 SEHNR, CDR2 FQNEAQ (reference sequence). This clonotype was detected ten times or more. Its antigen is unknown. This rearrangement joins TRBV7-9 to TRBJ2-7; no definite D call. The sequence came from a human donor in good health (CMV status not recorded). Some clones in this sample may be carry-over from other donors' samples. Sequenced input: CD8+ T cells from PBMCs. The CDR3 reads CASSSYTYEQYF. Here the CDR3 DNA reads TGTGCCAGCAGCTCCTACACCTACGAGCAGTACTTC.